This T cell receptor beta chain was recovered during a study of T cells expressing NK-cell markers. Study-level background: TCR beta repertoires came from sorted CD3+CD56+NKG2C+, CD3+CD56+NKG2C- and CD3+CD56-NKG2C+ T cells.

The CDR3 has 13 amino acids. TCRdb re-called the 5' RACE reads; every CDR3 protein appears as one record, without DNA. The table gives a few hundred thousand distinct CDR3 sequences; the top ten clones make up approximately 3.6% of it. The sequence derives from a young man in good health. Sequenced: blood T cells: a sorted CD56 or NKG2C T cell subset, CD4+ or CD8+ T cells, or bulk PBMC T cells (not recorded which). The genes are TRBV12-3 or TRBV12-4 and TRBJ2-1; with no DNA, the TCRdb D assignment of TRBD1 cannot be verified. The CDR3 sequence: CASSFRLGDEQFF.